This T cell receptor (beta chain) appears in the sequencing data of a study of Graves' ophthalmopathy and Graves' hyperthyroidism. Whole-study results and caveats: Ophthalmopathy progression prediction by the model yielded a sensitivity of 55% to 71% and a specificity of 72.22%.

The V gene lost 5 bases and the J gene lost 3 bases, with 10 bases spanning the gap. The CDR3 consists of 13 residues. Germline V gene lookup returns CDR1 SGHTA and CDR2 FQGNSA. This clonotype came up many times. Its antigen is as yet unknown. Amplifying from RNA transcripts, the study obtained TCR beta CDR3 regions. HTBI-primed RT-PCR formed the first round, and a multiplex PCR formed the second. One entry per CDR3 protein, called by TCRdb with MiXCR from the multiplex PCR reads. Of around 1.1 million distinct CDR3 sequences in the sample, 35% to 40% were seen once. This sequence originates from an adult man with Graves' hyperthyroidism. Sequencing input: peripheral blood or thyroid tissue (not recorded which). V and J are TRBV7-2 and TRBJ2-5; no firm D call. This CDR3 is CASSKSTKETQYF. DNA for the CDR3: TGTGCCAGCAGCAAATCCACGAAAGAGACCCAGTACTTC.